This T cell receptor (beta chain) is from a study of technical replicates of blood from a handful of donors. J was trimmed by 5 bases and V by 6 bases; bases with no gene match: 5. The CDR3 consists of 13 residues. The germline CDR1 and CDR2 sequences are MGHRA and YSYEKL. The repertoire was sequenced with immunoSEQ multiplex PCR; TCRdb's copy has only in-frame clones and lacks some. The table includes tens of thousands of clones, 94% detected once. V usage is TRBV4-1 and J usage is TRBJ1-1, with TRBD1 matching 8 bases. The sequence derives from a human donor in good health. The sample consisted of T cells isolated from PBMCs. The CDR3 here is CASRKTGETEAFF. CDR3 DNA sequence: TGCGCCAGCAGGAAGACAGGGGAGACTGAAGCTTTCTTT.